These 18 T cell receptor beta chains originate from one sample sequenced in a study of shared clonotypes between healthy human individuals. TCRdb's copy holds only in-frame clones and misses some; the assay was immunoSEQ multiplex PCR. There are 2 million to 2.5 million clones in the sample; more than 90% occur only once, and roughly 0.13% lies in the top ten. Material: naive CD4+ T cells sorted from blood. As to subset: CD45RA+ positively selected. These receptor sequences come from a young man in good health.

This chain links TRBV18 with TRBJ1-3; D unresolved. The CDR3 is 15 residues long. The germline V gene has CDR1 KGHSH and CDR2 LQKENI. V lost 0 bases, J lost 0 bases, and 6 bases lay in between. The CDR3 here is CASSPPSVSGNTIYF. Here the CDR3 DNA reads TGTGCCAGCTCACCACCGTCAGTCTCTGGAAACACCATATATTTT.

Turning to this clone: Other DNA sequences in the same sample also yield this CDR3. CDR3 protein: CASSLARGADGYTF. CDR3 coding DNA: TGTGCCAGCAGCTTAGCCAGGGGGGCGGATGGCTACACCTTC. The chain uses TRBV7-9 and TRBJ1-2, with 7 bases aligning to TRBD1. The CDR3 is 14 amino acids. V shed 0 bases, J shed 6 bases, and the junction held 4 bases outside the gene matches. Looked up from germline, CDR1 is SEHNR and CDR2 is FQNEAQ (reference sequence).

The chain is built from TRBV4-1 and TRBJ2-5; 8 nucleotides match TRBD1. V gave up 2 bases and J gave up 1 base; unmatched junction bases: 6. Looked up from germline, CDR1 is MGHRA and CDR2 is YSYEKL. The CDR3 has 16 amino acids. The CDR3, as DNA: TGCGCCAGCAGCCAACAACAGGGGGGCTTCCAAGAGACCCAGTACTTC. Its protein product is CASSQQQGGFQETQYF.

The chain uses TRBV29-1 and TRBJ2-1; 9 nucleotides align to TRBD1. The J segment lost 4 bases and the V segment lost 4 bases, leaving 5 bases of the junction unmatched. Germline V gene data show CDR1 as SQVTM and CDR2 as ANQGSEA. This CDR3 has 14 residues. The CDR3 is CSVAGTGTYNEQFF. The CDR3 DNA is TGCAGCGTTGCCGGGACAGGGACTTACAATGAGCAGTTCTTC.

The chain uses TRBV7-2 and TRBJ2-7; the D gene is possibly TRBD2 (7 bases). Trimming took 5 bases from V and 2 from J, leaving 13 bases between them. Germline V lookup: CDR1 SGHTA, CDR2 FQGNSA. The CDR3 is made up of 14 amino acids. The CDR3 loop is CASSQGRGTYEQYF. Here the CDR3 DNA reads TGTGCCAGCAGCCAGGGGAGGGGGACCTACGAGCAGTACTTC.

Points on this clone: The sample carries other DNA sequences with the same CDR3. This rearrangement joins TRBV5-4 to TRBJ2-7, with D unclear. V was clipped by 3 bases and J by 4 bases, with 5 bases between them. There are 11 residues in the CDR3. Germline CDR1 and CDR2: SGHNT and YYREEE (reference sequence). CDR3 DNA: TGTGCCAGCAGCTCTGATTACGAGCAGTACTTC. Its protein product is CASSSDYEQYF.

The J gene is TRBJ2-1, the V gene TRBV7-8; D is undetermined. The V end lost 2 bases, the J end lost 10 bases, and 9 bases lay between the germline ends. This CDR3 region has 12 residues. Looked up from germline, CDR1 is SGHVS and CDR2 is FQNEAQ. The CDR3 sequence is CASSLYVGEQFF. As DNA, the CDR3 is TGTGCCAGCAGCTTATACGTGGGAGAGCAGTTCTTC. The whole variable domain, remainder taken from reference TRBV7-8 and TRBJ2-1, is GAGVSQSPRYKVAKRGQDVALRCDPISGHVSLFWYQQALGQGPEFLTYFQNEAQLDKSGLPSDRFFAERPEGSVSTLKIQRTQQEDSAVYLCASSLYVGEQFFGPGTRLTVL.

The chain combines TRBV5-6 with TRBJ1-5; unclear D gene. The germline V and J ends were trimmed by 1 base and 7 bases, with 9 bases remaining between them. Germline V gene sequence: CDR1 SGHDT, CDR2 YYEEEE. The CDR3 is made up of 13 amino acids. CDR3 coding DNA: TGTGCCAGCAGCTTGAACGTGGGGCAGCCCCAGCATTTT. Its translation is CASSLNVGQPQHF. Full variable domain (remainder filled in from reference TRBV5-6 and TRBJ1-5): DAGVTQSPTHLIKTRGQQVTLRCSPKSGHDTVSWYQQALGQGPQFIFQYYEEEERQRGNFPDRFSGHQFPNYSSELNVNALLLGDSALYLCASSLNVGQPQHFGDGTRLSIL.

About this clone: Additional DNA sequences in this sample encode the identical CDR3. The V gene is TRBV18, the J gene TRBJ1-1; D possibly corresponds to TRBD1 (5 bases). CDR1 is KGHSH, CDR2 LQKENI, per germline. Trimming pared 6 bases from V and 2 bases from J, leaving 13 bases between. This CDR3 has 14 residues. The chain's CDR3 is CASSPRGVNTEAFF. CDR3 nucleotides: TGTGCCAGCTCTCCTCGGGGGGTTAACACTGAAGCTTTCTTT.

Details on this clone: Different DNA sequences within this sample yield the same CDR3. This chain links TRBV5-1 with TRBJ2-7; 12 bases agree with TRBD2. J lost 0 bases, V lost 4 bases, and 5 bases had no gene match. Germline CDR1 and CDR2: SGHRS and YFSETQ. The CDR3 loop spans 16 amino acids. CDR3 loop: CASSPPGLAGSYEQYF. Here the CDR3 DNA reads TGCGCCAGCAGCCCCCCGGGACTAGCGGGCTCCTACGAGCAGTACTTC. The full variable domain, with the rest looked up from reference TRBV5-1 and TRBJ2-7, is KAGVTQTPRYLIKTRGQQVTLSCSPISGHRSVSWYQQTPGQGLQFLFEYFSETQRNKGNFPGRFSGRQFSNSRSEMNVSTLELGDSALYLCASSPPGLAGSYEQYFGPGTRLTVT.

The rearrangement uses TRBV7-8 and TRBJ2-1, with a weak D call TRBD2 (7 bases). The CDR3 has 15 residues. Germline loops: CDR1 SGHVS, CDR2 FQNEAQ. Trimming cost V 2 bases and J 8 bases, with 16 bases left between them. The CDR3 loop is CASSLRGASGYEQFF. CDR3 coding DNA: TGTGCCAGCAGCTTACGGGGGGCCAGTGGCTATGAGCAGTTCTTC.

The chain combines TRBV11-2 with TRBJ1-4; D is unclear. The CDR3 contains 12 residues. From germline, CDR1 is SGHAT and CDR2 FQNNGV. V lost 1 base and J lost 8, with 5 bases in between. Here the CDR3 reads CASSLGTEKLFF. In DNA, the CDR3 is TGTGCCAGCAGCTTAGGCACCGAAAAACTGTTTTTT.

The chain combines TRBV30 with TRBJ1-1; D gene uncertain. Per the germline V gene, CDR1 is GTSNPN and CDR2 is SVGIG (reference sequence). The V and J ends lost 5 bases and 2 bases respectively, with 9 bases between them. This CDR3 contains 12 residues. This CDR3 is CAWGDGNTEAFF. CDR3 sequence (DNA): TGTGCCTGGGGAGACGGTAACACTGAAGCTTTCTTT.

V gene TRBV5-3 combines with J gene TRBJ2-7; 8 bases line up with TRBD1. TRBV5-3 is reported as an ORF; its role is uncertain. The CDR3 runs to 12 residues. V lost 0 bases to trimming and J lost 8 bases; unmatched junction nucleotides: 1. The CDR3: CARSLGQGKQYF. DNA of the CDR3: TGTGCCAGAAGCTTGGGACAGGGGAAGCAGTACTTC.

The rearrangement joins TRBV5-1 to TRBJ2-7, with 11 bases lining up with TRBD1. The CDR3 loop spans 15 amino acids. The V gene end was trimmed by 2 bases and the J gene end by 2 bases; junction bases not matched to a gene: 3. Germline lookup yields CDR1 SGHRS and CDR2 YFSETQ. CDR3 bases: TGCGCCAGCAGCTTTGGACAGGGGGCTACCTACGAGCAGTACTTC. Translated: CASSFGQGATYEQYF.

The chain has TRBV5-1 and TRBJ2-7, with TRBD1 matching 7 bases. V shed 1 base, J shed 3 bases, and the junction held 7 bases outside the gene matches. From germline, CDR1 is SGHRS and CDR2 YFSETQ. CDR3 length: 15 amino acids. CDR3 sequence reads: CASSLRYDRVYEQYF. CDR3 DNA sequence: TGCGCCAGCAGCTTGAGGTACGACAGGGTCTACGAGCAGTACTTC.

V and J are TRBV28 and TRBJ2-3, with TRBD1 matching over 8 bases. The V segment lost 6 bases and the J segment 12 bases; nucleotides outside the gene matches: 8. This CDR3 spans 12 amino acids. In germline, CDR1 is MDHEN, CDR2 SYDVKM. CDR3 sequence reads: CASRTRQGSQYF. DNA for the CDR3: TGTGCCAGCAGAACCCGACAGGGGTCCCAGTATTTT.

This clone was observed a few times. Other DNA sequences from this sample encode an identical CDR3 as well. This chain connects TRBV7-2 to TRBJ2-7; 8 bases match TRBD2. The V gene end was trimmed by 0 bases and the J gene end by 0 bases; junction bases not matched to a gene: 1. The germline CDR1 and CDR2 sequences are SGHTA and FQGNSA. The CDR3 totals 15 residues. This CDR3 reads CASSLAGTSSYEQYF. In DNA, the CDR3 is TGTGCCAGCAGCTTAGCCGGGACTAGCTCCTACGAGCAGTACTTC.